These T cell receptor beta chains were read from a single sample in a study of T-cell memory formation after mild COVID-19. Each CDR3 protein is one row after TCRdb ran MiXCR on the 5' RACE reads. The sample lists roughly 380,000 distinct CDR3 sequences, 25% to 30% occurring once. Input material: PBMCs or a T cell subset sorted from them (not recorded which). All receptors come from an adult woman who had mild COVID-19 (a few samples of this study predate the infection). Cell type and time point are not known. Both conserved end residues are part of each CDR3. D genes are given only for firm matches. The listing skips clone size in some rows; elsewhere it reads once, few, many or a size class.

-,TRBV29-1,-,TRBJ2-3,TGCAGCGTTAGGGCAGCTAGCACAGATACGCAGTATTTT,CSVRAASTDTQYF
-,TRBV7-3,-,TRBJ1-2,TGTGCCAGCAGCCCGGCGATTGGGGGTACCGGCTACACCTTC,CASSPAIGGTGYTF
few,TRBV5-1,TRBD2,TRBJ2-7,TGCGCCAGCAGCACTAGCGGGGGAAACTACGAGCAGTACTTC,CASSTSGGNYEQYF
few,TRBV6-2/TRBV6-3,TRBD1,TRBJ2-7,TGTGCCAGCAGTCGACAGGGAAGATCCTACGAGCAGTACTTC,CASSRQGRSYEQYF
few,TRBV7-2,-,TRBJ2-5,TGTGCCAGCAGCTTAGATTCCCACACCACTGAGACCCAGTACTTC,CASSLDSHTTETQYF
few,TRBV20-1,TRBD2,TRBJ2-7,TGCAGTGCTGCTAGCGGGGGGTCAATCTCCTACGAGCAGTACTTC,CSAASGGSISYEQYF
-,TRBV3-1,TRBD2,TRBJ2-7,TGTGCCAGCAGCCAACTACTGACTAGCGGATCCTCCTACGAGCAGTACTTC,CASSQLLTSGSSYEQYF
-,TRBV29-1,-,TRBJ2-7,TGCAGCGTTGGTGGGAACTACGAGCAGTACTTC,CSVGGNYEQYF
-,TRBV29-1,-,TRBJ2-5,TGCAGCGTTGCCCCCCATCAAGAGACCCAGTACTTC,CSVAPHQETQYF
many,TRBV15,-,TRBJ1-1,TGTGCCACCGCCTTGGATGAGGGGAGGACTGAAGCTTTCTTT,CATALDEGRTEAFF
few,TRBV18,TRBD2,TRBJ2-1,TGTGCCAGCTCACCACTGCGGGAGGTAGACTTAGGGGAGCAGTTCTTC,CASSPLREVDLGEQFF
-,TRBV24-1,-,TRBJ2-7,TGTGCCACCAGTGATTTTGGGAGTCAGCAGTACTTC,CATSDFGSQQYF
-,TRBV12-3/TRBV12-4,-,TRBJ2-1,TGTGCCAGCAGACGCATCTGGGAGAGCTCCTACAATGAGCAGTTCTTC,CASRRIWESSYNEQFF
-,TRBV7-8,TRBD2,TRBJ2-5,TGTGCCAGCAGCTTCCAGCGGGGGGCGGAGACCCAGTACTTC,CASSFQRGAETQYF
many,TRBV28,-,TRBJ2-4,TGTGCCAGCAGTTTGGGTTCGGTCGTACTAGCCAAAAACATTCAGTACTTC,CASSLGSVVLAKNIQYF
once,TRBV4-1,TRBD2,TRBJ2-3,TGCGCCAGCAGCCGTTATAGCGGGGGCGGCACAGATACGCAGTATTTT,CASSRYSGGGTDTQYF
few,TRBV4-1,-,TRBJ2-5,TGCGCCAGCAGCCCGAGGGGGGTGGTACAAGAGACCCAGTACTTC,CASSPRGVVQETQYF
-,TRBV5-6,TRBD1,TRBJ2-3,TGTGCCAGCAGCCGGGACAGGGGTACGCAGTATTTT,CASSRDRGTQYF
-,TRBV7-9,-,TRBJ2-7,TGTGCCAGCAGCCGAGCCGGGACAACAATCTCCTACGAGCAGTACTTC,CASSRAGTTISYEQYF
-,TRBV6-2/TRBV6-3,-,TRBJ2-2,TGTGCCAGCAGCCCAGCCCGGGAGCTGTTTTTT,CASSPARELFF
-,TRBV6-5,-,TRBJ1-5,TGTGCCAGCAGTCAACCTGGGCAGCCCCAGCATTTT,CASSQPGQPQHF
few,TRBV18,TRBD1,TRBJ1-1,TGTGCCAGCTCAGGCCCGGGACAGCGTGAGAACACTGAAGCTTTCTTT,CASSGPGQRENTEAFF
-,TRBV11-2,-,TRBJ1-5,TGTGCCAGCAGCTTAGGGGCCTATGATCAGCCCCAGCATTTT,CASSLGAYDQPQHF